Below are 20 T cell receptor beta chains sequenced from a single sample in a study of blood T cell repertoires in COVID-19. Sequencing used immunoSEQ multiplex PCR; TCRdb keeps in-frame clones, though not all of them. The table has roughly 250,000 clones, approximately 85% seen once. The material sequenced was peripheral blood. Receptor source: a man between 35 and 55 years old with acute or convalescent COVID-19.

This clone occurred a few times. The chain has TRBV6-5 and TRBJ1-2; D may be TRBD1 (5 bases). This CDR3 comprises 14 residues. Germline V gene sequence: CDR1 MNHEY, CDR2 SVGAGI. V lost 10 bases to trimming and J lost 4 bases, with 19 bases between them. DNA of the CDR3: TGTGCCATCCTACGCCCTGGGGGGTCCTATGGCTACACCTTC. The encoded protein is CAILRPGGSYGYTF.

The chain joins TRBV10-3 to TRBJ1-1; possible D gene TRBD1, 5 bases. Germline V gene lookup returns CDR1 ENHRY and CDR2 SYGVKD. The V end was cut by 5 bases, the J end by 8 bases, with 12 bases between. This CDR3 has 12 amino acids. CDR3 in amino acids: CAISSQGTEAFF. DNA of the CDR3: TGTGCCATCAGTTCCCAGGGAACGGAAGCTTTCTTT.

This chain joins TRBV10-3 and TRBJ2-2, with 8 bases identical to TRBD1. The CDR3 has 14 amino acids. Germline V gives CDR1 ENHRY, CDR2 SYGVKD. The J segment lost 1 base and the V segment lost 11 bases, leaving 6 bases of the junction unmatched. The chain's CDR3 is CAARTGMNTGELFF. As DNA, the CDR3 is TGTGCCGCCCGGACAGGGATGAACACCGGGGAGCTGTTTTTT.

The CDR3 reads CASSPSGGETQYF. The DNA for the CDR3 is TGTGCCAGCTCACCGAGCGGGGGGGAGACCCAGTACTTC. The chain has TRBV18 and TRBJ2-5; 9 bases agree with TRBD2. Germline trimming cut 3 bases from V and 5 bases from J; bases unmatched to any gene: 1. Germline assignment: CDR1 KGHSH and CDR2 LQKENI. The CDR3 length is 13 residues.

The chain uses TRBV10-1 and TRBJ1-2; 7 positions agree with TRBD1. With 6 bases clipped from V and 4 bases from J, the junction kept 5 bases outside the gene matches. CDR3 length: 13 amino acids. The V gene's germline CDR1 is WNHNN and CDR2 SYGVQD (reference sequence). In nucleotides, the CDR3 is TGCGCCAGCAGCCAAGGGGGCTCCTATGGCTACACCTTC. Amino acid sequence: CASSQGGSYGYTF.

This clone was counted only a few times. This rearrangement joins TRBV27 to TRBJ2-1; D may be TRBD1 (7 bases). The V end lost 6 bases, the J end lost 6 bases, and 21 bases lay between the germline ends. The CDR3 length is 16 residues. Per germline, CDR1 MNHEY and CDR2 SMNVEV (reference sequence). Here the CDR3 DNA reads TGTGCCAGCAGCCTAATTCCAGGGGGGTGGGTCAATGAGCAGTTCTTC. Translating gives CASSLIPGGWVNEQFF.

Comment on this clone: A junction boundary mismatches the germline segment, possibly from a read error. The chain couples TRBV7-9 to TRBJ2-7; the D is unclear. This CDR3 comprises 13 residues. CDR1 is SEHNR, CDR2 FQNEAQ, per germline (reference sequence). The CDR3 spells CASSFGLALQAAF. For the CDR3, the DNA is TGTGCCAGCAGCTTTGGGCTCGCCCTTCAGGCCGCCTTC.

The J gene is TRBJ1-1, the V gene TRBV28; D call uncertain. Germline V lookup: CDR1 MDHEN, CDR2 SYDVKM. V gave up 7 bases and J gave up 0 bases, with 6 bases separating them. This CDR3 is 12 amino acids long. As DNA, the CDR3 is TGTGCCAGCAAATCCTTGAACACTGAAGCTTTCTTT. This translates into CASKSLNTEAFF.

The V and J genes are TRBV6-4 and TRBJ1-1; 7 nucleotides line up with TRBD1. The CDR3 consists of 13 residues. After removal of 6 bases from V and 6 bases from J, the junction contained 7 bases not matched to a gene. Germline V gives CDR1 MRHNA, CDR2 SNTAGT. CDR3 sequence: CASRGTARAEAFF. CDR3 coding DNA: TGTGCCAGCAGAGGGACAGCTCGCGCTGAAGCTTTCTTT.

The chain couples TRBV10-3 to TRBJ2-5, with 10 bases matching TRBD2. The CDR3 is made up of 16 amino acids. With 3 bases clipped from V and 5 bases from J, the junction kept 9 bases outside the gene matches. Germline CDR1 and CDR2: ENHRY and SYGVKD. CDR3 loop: CAISDGLAGAGETQYF. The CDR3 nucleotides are TGTGCCATCAGTGACGGGCTAGCGGGGGCGGGGGAGACCCAGTACTTC.

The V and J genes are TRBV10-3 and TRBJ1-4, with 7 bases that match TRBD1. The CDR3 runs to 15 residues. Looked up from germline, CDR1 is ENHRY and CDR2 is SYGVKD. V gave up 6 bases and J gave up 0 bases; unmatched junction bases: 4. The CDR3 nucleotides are TGTGCCATCAGAGACAGGGATTCAACTAATGAAAAACTGTTTTTT. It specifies CAIRDRDSTNEKLFF.

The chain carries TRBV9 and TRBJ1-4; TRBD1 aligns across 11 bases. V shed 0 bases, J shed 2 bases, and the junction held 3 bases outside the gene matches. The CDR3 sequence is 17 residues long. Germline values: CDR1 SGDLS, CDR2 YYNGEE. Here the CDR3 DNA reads TGTGCCAGCAGCGTAGGGACAGGGGGCACTACTAATGAAAAACTGTTTTTT. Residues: CASSVGTGGTTNEKLFF.

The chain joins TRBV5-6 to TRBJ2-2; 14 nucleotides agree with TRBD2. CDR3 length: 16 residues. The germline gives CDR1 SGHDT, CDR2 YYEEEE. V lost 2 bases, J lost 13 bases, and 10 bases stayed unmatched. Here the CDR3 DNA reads TGTGCCAGCAGCTTTGGGACTAGCGGGGGAGGACGGGTGCTGTTTTTT. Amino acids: CASSFGTSGGGRVLFF.

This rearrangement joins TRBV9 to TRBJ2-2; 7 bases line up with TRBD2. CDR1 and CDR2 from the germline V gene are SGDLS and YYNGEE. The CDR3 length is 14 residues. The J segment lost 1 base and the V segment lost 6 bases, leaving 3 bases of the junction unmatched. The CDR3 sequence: CASTKRGNTGELFF. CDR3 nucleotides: TGTGCCAGCACTAAGCGGGGGAACACCGGGGAGCTGTTTTTT.

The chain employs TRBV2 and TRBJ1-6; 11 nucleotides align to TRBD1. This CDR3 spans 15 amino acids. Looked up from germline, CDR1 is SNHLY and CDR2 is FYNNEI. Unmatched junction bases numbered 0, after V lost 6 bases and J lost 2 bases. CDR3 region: CASRGQGAYNSPLHF. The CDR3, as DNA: TGTGCCAGCAGGGGACAGGGGGCCTATAATTCACCCCTCCACTTT.

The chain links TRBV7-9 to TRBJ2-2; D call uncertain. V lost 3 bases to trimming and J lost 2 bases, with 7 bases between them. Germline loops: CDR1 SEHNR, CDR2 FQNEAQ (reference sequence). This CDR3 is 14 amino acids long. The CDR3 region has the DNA TGTGCCAGCAGCTTCCACACAAACACCGGGGAGCTGTTTTTT. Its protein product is CASSFHTNTGELFF.

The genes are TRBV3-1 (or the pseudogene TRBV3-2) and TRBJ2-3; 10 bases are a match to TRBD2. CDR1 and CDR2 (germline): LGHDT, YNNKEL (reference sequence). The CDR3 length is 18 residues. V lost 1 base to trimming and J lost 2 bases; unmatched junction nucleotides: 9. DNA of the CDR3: TGTGCCAGCAGCCAAGTAATAGCGGGGGGCCTAATCACAGATACGCAGTATTTT. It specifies CASSQVIAGGLITDTQYF.

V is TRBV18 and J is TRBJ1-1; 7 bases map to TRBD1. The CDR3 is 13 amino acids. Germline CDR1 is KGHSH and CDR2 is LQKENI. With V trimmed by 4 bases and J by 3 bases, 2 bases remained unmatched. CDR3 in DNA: TGTGCCAGCTCACGAGACAGGGACACTGAAGCTTTCTTT. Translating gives CASSRDRDTEAFF.

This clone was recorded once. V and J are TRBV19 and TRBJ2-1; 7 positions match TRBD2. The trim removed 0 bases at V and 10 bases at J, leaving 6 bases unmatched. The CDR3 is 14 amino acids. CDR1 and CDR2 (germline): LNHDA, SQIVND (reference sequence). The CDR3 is CASSIEGLVGEQFF. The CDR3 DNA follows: TGTGCCAGTAGTATAGAAGGACTAGTCGGCGAGCAGTTCTTC. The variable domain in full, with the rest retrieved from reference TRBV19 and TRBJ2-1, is DGGITQSPKYLFRKEGQNVTLSCEQNLNHDAMYWYRQDPGQGLRLIYYSQIVNDFQKGDIAEGYSVSREKKESFPLTVTSAQKNPTAFYLCASSIEGLVGEQFFGPGTRLTVL.

CDR3 loop: CASSQKRQATNEKLFF. CDR3 DNA: TGTGCCAGCAGCCAAAAGCGACAGGCAACTAATGAAAAACTGTTTTTT. The rearrangement uses TRBV4-2 and TRBJ1-4; TRBD1 is a possible D gene (6 bases). Germline assignment: CDR1 LGHNA and CDR2 YNFKEQ. V was trimmed by 2 bases and J by 0 bases, leaving 10 bases between them. The CDR3 totals 16 residues.